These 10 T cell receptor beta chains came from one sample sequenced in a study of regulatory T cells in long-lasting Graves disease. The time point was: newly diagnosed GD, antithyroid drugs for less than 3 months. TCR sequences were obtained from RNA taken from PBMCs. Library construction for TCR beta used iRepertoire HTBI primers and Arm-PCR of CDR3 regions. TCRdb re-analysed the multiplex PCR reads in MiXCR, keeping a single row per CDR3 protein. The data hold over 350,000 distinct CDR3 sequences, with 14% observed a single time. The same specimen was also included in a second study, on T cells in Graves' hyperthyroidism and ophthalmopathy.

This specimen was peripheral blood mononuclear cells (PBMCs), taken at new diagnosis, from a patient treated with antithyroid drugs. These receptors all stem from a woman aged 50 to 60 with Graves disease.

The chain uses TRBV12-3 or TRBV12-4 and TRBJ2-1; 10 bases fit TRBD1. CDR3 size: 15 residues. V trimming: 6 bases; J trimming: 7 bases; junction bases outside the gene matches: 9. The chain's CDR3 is CASSPTGGVGNEQFF. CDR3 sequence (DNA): TGTGCCAGCAGCCCGACAGGGGGCGTCGGTAATGAGCAGTTCTTC.

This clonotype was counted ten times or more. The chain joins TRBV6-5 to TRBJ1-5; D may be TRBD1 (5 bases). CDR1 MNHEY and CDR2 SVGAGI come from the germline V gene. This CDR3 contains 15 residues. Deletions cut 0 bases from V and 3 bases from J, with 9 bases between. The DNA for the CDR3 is TGTGCCAGCAGTTACTCCGCAGGGAACAATCAGCCCCAGCATTTT. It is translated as CASSYSAGNNQPQHF.

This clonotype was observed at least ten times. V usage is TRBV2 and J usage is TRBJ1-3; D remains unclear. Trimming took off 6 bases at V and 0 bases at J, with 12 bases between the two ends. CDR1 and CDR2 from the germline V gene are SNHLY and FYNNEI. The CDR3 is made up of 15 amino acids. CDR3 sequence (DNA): TGTGCCAGCAGGTACCGGTGGATCTCTGGAAACACCATATATTTT. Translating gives CASRYRWISGNTIYF.

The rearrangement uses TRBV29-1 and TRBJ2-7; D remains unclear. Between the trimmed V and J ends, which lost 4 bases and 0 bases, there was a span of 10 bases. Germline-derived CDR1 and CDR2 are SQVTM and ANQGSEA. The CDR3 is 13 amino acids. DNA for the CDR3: TGCAGCGTTGTGCCAGGAGCCTCCTACGAGCAGTACTTC. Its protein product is CSVVPGASYEQYF.

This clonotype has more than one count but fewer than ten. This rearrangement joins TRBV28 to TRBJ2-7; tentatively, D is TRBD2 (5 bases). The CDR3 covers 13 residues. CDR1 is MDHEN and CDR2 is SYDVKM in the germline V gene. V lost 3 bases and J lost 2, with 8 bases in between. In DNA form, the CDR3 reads TGTGCCAGCAGTTTCCAGACTACCTACGAGCAGTACTTC. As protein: CASSFQTTYEQYF.

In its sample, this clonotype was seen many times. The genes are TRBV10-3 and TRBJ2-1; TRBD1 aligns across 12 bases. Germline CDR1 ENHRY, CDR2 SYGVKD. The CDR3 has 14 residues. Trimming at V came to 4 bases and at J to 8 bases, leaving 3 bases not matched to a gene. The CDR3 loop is CAISAGTGGDEQFF. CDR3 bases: TGTGCCATCAGTGCCGGGACAGGGGGCGATGAGCAGTTCTTC.

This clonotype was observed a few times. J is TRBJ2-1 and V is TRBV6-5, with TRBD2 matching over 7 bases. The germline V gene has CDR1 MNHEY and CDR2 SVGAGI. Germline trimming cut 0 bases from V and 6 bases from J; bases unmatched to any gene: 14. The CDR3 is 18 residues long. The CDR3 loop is CASSYSGGGPSRINEQFF. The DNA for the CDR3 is TGTGCCAGCAGTTACTCGGGGGGAGGGCCCTCCCGGATCAATGAGCAGTTCTTC.

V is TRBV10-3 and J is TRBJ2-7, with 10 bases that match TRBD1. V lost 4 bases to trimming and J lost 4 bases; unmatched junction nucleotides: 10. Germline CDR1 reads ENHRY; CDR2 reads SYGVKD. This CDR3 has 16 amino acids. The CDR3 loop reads CAISVFTTGGWYEQYF. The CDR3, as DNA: TGTGCCATCAGTGTATTTACGACAGGGGGCTGGTACGAGCAGTACTTC.

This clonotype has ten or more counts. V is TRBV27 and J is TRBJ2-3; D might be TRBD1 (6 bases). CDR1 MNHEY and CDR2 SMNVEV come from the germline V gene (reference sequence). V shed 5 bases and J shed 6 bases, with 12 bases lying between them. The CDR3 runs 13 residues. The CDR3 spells CASSTHRVDTQYF. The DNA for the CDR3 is TGTGCCAGCAGTACACACAGGGTCGATACGCAGTATTTT.

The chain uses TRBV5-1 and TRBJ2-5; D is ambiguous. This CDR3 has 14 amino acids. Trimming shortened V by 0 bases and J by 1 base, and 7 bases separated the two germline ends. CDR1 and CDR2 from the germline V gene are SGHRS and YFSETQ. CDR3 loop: CASSLGLSQETQYF. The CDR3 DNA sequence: TGCGCCAGCAGCTTGGGACTCTCCCAAGAGACCCAGTACTTC.